This T cell receptor beta chain originates from a study of blood T cell repertoires in COVID-19 (dated by TCRdb to 2018 to 2021). With regard to the full study: Samples covering the acute and convalescent phases of COVID-19 were provided by collaborators in the United States, Italy and Spain. The sample metadata nearly always contained a de-identified subject ID, COVID-19 status, age in years and sex. The samples were drawn from two sources: the first 160 participants of the ongoing ImmuneRACE study, and 1,254 subjects contributed by 6 global collaborators. The prospective study material was composed of cDNA or gDNA derived from T cells, B-cell-depleted T cells, or PBMCs. The repertoires were released in a freely available public database meant as a resource for research on the immune response to SARS-CoV-2. Where available, HLA class I and class II types were taken from metadata supplied by the sample provider and were not determined by assay-based typing. Deeply sampled blood TCRbeta repertoires from subjects exposed to, actively infected with, or recovered from COVID-19 were included in the dataset.

Points the paper makes about the study in general: The quantity of clinical and demographic metadata differed by source and by participant and was supplied without curation.

TCRbeta CDR3 regions were amplified from genomic DNA by means of the immunoSEQ Assay, a bias-controlled multiplex PCR. The original pipeline was this. Within the assay, amplification of reference gene primers was used to estimate how many nucleated cells each sample contained. To quantify the absolute abundance of each unique TCRbeta CDR3 rearrangement, sequence reads were collapsed and filtered. For each sample, productive Simpson clonality was calculated as the square root of Simpson's diversity index over productive rearrangements. TCRdb re-hosts the immuneACCESS table, in-frame sequences only. Its copies lack some clones; in the studies checked, an unresolved V gene accounts for under half of them, and the cause for the rest is not known. That table furnishes V, J and clone size, whereas the DNA furnished D and trimming. Counted in this sample were 300,000 to 350,000 clones; roughly 90% of them appeared once. Roughly 1% of the sample rests with the top ten.

In Seattle, one collaborating source enrolled patients while the infection was active and tracked those patients longitudinally over the course of disease. Collaborating institutions collected whole blood in K2EDTA tubes following their own protocols. For TCRbeta analysis, collaborators shipped samples as frozen whole blood, isolated PBMCs, or DNA extracted from either of those sample types. About this clone: Its antigen is still unknown. No base quality values were provided; no much bigger clone lies one nucleotide off.

V loses 0 bases of germline sequence and J loses 4 bases, and the interval between the two ends is 12 bases. The CDR3, cysteine through phenylalanine, is 15 amino acids long. Only the CDR3 region is kept as DNA, spanning 45 bases read in frame from base 1. CDR1 and CDR2 are read off the germline V gene as MGHRA and YSYEKL. The origin of this receptor is a woman in her thirties or forties with COVID-19, enrolled during active disease. The rearrangement joined TRBV4-1 to TRBJ1-2, with the D gene call left open. Sequencing used peripheral blood. The nucleotide sequence reads TGCGCCAGCAGCCAAGACGGAGGCGTCGGCTATGGCTACACCTTC. This gives the protein CASSQDGGVGYGYTF.